Listed below are T cell receptor beta chains from one sample, sequenced in a study of a mutant IDH1 vaccine in newly diagnosed glioma. Sequenced by immunoSEQ multiplex PCR; TCRdb stores in-frame clones only, minus some. Here the sample spans over 80,000 clones, approximately 75% being singletons. These receptors' antigens are unknown. This material consisted of PBMCs, taken from a glioma patient whose treatment included an IDH1 peptide vaccine. The receptors come from a middle-aged man with glioma. CDR3s include the opening cysteine and the closing phenylalanine or tryptophan. A D gene is named only where the DNA matches it firmly. Some rows mark clone size as missing; the rest say once, few, many or name a class of expanded clone.

CDR3 protein,CDR3 DNA,CDR3 length,D gene,clone size,V gene,J gene
CAAGREIYTGELFF,TGTGCCGCGGGGCGAGAGATCTACACCGGGGAGCTGTTTTTT,14,NA,NA,TRBV7-2,TRBJ2-2
CASSPLGQGSNQPQHF,TGTGCCAGCAGTCCACTAGGACAGGGAAGCAATCAGCCCCAGCATTTT,16,TRBD1,NA,TRBV28,TRBJ1-5
CATSSRDAGNTEAFF,TGTGCCACCAGCTCCCGGGACGCTGGGAACACTGAAGCTTTCTTT,15,NA,NA,TRBV15,TRBJ1-1
CASSWTSGRSNTGELFF,TGCGCCAGCAGCTGGACTAGCGGGAGATCGAACACCGGGGAGCTGTTTTTT,17,TRBD2,few,TRBV5-1,TRBJ2-2
CASSQSSMRNEQFF,TGCGCCAGCAGCCAATCCTCCATGCGGAATGAGCAGTTCTTC,14,NA,NA,TRBV4-3,TRBJ2-1
CASSGTSGRAYEQYF,TGCGCCAGCTCCGGGACTAGCGGGAGGGCTTACGAGCAGTACTTC,15,TRBD2,NA,TRBV5-1,TRBJ2-7
CASKGHGDNQPQHF,TGTGCCAGCAAAGGTCACGGGGACAATCAGCCCCAGCATTTT,14,NA,NA,TRBV25-1,TRBJ1-5
CASSSKRGGPETQYF,TGTGCCAGCAGCTCGAAGCGGGGGGGCCCAGAGACCCAGTACTTC,15,TRBD2,NA,TRBV5-8,TRBJ2-5
CASSPPVGGSYEQYF,TGTGCCAGCTCACCACCGGTAGGAGGATCTTACGAGCAGTACTTC,15,NA,NA,TRBV18,TRBJ2-7
CASSAGMQQGLWTYEQYF,TGTGCCAGCAGCGCCGGGATGCAACAGGGACTTTGGACCTACGAGCAGTACTTC,18,NA,NA,TRBV9,TRBJ2-7
CASSEGQSSYNEQFF,TGTGCCAGCAGTGAGGGACAGTCGTCCTACAATGAGCAGTTCTTC,15,TRBD1,NA,TRBV6-4,TRBJ2-1
CASSRDRNEKLFF,TGTGCCAGCAGCCGGGACAGAAATGAAAAACTGTTTTTT,13,TRBD1,few,TRBV7-6,TRBJ1-4
CASSMGLAGPSSYNEQFF,TGTGCCAGTAGTATGGGACTAGCGGGGCCAAGCTCCTACAATGAGCAGTTCTTC,18,TRBD2,NA,TRBV19,TRBJ2-1
CASSEHGQGTSPLHF,TGTGCCAGCAGTGAACACGGACAGGGGACTTCACCCCTCCACTTT,15,TRBD1,NA,TRBV6-4,TRBJ1-6
CASSQDRGSTGELFF,TGCGCCAGCAGCCAAGACAGGGGGAGCACCGGGGAGCTGTTTTTT,15,TRBD1,NA,TRBV4-1,TRBJ2-2
CASSPGGVKETQYF,TGTGCCAGCTCACCAGGTGGGGTCAAGGAGACCCAGTACTTC,14,NA,NA,TRBV18,TRBJ2-5
CASSLEGGNTEAFF,TGTGCCAGCAGCTTAGAAGGGGGAAATACTGAAGCTTTCTTT,14,NA,few,TRBV7-9,TRBJ1-1